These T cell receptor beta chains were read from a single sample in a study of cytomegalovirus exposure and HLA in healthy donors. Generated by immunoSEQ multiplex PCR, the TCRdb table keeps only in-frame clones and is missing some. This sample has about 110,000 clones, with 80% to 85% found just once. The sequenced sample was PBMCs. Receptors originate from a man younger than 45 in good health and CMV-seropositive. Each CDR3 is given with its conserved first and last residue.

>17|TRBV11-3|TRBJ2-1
CASSLGDRTSGFNEQFF
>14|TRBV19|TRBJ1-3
CASRGQGPGNTIYF
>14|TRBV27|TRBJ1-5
CASRGQVGNQPQHF
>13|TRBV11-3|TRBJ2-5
CASSLDGPGTQYF
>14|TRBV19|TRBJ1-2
CASTRADANYGYTF
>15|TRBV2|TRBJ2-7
CASSHGGSLTYEQYF
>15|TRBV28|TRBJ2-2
CASRKGGPWTGELFF
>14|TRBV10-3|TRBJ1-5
CAISGTGGGQPQHF
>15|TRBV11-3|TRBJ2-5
CASSFSGGSGETQYF
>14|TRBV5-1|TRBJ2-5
CASSWGTSAETQYF
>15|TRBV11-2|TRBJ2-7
CASSHIQGSSYEQYF
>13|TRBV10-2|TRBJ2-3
CASSVPSTDTQYF
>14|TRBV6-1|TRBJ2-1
CASLSGGAGNEQFF
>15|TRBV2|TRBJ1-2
CASREQGSVSDGYTF
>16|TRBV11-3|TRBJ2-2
CASSFMQGTNTGELFF
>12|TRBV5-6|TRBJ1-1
CASSFLVTEAFF
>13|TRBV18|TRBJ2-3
CASSPTTTDTQYF
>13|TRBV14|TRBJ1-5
CASSLSRNQPQHF
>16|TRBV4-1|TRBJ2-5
CASSQDLPGPTGEQYF
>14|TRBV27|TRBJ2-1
CASSLSSPFNEQFF
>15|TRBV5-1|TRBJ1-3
CASSLEGFPGNTIYF
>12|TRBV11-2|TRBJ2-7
CASSHLAHEQYF
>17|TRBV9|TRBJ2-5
CASSRNGVGPGEETQYF
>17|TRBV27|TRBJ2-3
CASSLSRRGDRTDTQYF
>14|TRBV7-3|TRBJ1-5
CASSRQYSNQPQHF
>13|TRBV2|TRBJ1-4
CASSGDFNEKLFF
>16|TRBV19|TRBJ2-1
CASSIVSWSSYNEQFF
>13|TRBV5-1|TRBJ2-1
CASSLRISNEQFF
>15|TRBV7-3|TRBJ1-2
CASSHGDRDEDGYTF
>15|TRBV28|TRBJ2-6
CASGTVSSGANVLTF
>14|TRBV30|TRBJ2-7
CAWSLDRGLYEQYF
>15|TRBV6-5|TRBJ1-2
CASSPDDTDYYGYTF
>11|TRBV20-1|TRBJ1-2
CSARYRDGYTF
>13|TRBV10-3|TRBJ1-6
CAISARDNSPLHF
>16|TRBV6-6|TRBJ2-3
CASRSSSRGNTDTQYF
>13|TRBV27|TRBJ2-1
CASSSTGGNEQFF
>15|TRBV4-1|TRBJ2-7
CASSHLMRADYEQYF
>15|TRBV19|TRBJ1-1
CASSRENSMNTEAFF
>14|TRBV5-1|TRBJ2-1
CASSLGVTVHEQFF
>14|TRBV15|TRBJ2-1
CATSRGQGAFEQFF
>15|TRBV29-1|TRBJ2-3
CSVVGGQGGTDTQYF
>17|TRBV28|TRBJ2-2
CASSLLGTGVRAGELFF
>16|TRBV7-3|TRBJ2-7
CASSLTGTSGDYEQYF
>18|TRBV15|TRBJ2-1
CATSREGSGTGAYNEQFF
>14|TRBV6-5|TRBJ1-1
CASTFLDTDTEAFF
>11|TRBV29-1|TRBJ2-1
CSVDRGIEQFF
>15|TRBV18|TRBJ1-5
CASSPGTGGNQPQHF
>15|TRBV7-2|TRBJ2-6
CASSFEVTGANVLTF
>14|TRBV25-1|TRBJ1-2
CASSEYPPGNGYTF
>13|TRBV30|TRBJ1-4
CAWSRQENEKLFF
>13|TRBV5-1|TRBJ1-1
CASSSTGSTEAFF
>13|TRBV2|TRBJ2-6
CASSGSGANVLTF
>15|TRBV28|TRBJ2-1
CASSVGLHSYNEQFF